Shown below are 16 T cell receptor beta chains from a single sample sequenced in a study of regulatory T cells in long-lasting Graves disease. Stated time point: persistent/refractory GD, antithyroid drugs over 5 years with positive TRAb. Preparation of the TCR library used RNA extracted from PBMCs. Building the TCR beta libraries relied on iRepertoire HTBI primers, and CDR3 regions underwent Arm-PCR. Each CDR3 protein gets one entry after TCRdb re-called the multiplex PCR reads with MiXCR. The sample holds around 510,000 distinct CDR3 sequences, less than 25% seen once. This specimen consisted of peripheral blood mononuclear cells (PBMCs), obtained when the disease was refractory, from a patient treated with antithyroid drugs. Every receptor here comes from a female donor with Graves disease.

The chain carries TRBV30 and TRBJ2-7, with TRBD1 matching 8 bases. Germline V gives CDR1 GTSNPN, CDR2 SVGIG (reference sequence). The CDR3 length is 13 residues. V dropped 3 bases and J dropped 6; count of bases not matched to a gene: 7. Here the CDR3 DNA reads TGTGCCTGGAGGCAGAGGACAGGGTTCGAGCAGTACTTC. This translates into CAWRQRTGFEQYF.

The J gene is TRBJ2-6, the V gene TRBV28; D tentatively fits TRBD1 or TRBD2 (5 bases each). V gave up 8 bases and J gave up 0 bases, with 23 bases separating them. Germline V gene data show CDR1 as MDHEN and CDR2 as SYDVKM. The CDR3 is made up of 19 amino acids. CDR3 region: CASGHYHYRDRSGANVLTF. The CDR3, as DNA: TGTGCCAGCGGACATTACCACTACCGGGACCGCTCTGGGGCCAACGTCCTGACTTTC.

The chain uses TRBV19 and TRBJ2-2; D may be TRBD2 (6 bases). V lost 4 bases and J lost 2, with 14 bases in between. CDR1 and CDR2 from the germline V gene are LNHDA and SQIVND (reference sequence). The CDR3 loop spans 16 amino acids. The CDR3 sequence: CASSTIGGSNTGELFF. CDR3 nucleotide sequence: TGTGCCAGTAGTACAATCGGGGGATCTAACACCGGGGAGCTGTTTTTT. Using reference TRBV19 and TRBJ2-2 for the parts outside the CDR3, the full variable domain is DGGITQSPKYLFRKEGQNVTLSCEQNLNHDAMYWYRQDPGQGLRLIYYSQIVNDFQKGDIAEGYSVSREKKESFPLTVTSAQKNPTAFYLCASSTIGGSNTGELFFGEGSRLTVL.

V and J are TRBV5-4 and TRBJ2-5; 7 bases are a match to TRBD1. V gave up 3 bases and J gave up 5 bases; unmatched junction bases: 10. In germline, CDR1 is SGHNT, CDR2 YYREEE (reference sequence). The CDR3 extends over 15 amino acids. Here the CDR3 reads CASSWADRQVETQYF. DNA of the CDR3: TGTGCCAGCAGCTGGGCGGACAGGCAGGTGGAGACCCAGTACTTC.

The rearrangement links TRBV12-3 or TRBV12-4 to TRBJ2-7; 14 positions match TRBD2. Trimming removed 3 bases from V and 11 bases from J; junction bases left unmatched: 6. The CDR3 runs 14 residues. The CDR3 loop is CASSLGLAGASKYF. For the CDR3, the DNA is TGTGCCAGCAGTTTGGGACTAGCGGGAGCCTCGAAGTACTTC.

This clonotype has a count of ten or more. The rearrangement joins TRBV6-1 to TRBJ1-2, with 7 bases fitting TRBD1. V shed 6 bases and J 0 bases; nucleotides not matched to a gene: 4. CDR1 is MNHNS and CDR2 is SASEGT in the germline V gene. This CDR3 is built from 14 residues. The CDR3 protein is CASRPGQANYGYTF. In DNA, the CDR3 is TGTGCCAGCAGACCCGGACAGGCTAACTATGGCTACACCTTC.

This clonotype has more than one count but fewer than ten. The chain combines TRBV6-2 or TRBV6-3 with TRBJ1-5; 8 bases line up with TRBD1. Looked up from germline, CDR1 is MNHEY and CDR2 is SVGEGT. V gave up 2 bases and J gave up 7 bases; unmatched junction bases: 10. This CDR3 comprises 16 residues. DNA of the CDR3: TGTGCCAGCAGTTACAGTGGGGCAGGGGGCGGGCAGCCCCAGCATTTT. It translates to CASSYSGAGGGQPQHF.

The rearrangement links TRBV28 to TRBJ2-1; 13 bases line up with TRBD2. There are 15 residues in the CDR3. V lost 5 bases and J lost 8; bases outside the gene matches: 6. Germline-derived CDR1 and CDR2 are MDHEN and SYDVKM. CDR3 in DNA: TGTGCCAGCAGTCAACTAGCGGGAGGGCGCCATGAGCAGTTCTTC. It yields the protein CASSQLAGGRHEQFF.

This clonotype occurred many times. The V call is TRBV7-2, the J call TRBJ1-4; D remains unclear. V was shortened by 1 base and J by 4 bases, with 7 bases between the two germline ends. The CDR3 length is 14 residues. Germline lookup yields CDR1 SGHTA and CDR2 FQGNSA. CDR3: CASSLGTDNEKLFF. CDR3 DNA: TGTGCCAGCAGCTTAGGAACAGATAATGAAAAACTGTTTTTT.

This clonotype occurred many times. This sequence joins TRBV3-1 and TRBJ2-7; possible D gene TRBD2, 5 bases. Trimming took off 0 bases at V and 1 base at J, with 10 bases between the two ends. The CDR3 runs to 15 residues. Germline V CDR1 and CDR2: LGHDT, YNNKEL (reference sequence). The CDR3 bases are TGTGCCAGCAGCCAAGACGCGGGCGGGTCCTACGAGCAGTACTTC. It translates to CASSQDAGGSYEQYF.

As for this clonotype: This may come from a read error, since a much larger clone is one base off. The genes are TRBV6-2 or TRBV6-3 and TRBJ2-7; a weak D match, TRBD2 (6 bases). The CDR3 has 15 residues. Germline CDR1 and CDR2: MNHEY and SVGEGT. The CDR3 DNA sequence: TGTTCCAGCAGTTACTTTGGCGGGGACTCCTACGAGCAGTACTTC. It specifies CSSSYFGGDSYEQYF.

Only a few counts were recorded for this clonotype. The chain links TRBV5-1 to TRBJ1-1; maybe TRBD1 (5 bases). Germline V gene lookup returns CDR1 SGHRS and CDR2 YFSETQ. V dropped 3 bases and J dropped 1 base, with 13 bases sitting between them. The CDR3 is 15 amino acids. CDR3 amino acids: CASSSSMGGNTEAFF. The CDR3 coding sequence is TGCGCCAGCAGCTCGTCTATGGGGGGGAACACTGAAGCTTTCTTT.

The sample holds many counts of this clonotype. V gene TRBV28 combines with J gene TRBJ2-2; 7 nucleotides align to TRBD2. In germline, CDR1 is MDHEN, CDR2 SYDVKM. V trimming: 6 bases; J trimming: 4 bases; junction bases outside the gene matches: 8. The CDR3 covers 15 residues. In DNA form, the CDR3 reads TGTGCCAGCAGCCCACCTAGCGGATTCACCGGGGAGCTGTTTTTT. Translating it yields CASSPPSGFTGELFF.

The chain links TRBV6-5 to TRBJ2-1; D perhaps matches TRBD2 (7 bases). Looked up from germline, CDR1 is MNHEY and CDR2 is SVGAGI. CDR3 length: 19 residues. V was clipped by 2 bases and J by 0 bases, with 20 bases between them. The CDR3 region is CASSYPTLGGGLSYNEQFF. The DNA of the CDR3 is TGTGCCAGCAGTTACCCCACTCTAGGGGGGGGACTCTCCTACAATGAGCAGTTCTTC.

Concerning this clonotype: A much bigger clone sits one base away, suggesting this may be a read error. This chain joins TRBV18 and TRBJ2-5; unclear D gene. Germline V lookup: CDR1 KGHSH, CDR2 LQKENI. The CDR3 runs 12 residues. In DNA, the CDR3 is TGTGCCAGCTCACCAACGATTGAGACCCAGCACTTC. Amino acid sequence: CASSPTIETQHF.

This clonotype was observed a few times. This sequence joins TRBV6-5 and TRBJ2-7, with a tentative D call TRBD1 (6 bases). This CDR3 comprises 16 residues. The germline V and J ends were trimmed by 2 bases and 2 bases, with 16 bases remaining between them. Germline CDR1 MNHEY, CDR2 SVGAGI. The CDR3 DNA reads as TGTGCCAGCAGTTACCGCTGGACAGCGGTCACCTACGAGCAGTACTTC. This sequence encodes CASSYRWTAVTYEQYF.